The source of this TCR beta chain is a study of cytomegalovirus exposure and HLA in healthy donors. J lost 8 bases, V lost 7 bases, and 8 bases had no gene match. CDR1 is SQVTM and CDR2 is ANQGSEA in the germline V gene. The CDR3 loop spans 12 amino acids. The PCR made use of 60 Vbeta and 13 Jbeta primers. The assay was immunoSEQ multiplex PCR, and TCRdb's table has in-frame clones only and misses some. The sample yields roughly 180,000 clones, 76% seen once. The TCR was taken from a woman in her 30s in good health and CMV-seropositive. This chain links TRBV29-1 with TRBJ2-1; 7 bases are a match to TRBD1. Sequenced sample: PBMCs. The CDR3 spells CSAGDSGYEQFF. The CDR3 DNA sequence: TGCAGCGCTGGGGACAGTGGTTATGAGCAGTTCTTC.